These T cell receptor beta chains were read from a single sample in a study of blood T cell repertoires in COVID-19. Only in-frame clones appear in the TCRdb table, and some are missing; sequencing was by immunoSEQ multiplex PCR. The table has about 330,000 clones, approximately 88% seen once; the top ten hold about 5%. The sequencing sample was made of PBMCs or T cells enriched from blood (not recorded which). The source is a man aged 25 to 45 who had recovered from COVID-19. Each CDR3 is given with its conserved first and last residue.

>TRBV27|TRBJ1-1|16
CASSLLSGTGNTEAFF
>TRBV7-9|TRBJ2-1|16
CASSHPPGTRNNEQFF
>TRBV7-9|TRBJ2-3|15
CASSLRQGPTDTQYF
>TRBV5-4|TRBJ1-1|14
CASSRQGPNTEAFF
>TRBV6-4|TRBJ2-4|16
CASRTDIGIAKNIQYF
>TRBV11-2|TRBJ1-5|15
CASSTGGSSNQPQHF
>TRBV2|TRBJ2-3|14
CASKLTVTGDTQYF
>TRBV3-1/TRBV3-2|TRBJ1-5|16
CASSRGVGGLNQPQHF
>TRBV2|TRBJ2-7|11
CASVTGLAEYF
>TRBV9|TRBJ2-1|14
CASSPESSYNEQFF
>TRBV27|TRBJ1-2|18
CASSSITLPGTWAHGYTF
>TRBV27|TRBJ2-7|17
CASSAIQLSSGSYEQYF
>TRBV12-3/TRBV12-4|TRBJ2-5|13
CASSLTGRETQYF
>TRBV28|TRBJ1-2|15
CASSSPGQGDYGYTF
>TRBV4-1|TRBJ1-4|16
CASSQVAQYRNEKLFF
>TRBV13|TRBJ1-5|15
CASSFNQGYNQPQHF
>TRBV2|TRBJ1-1|13
CASSESWNTEAFF
>TRBV9|TRBJ1-4|14
CASSVAAEGDSLFF
>TRBV29-1|TRBJ2-1|16
CSVDERQGVYYNEQFF
>TRBV6-5|TRBJ1-2|13
CASRDITPNGYTF
>TRBV13|TRBJ2-2|15
CASSPLDRNTGELFF
>TRBV15|TRBJ1-4|15
CATSRDNRGYEKLFF
>TRBV30|TRBJ1-4|14
CAWGQGLSNEKLFF
>TRBV5-4|TRBJ2-1|15
CASSPSSGSYNEQFF
>TRBV7-8|TRBJ1-1|14
CASSRLGGGTEAFF
>TRBV19|TRBJ1-1|12
CASSIFRGGAFF
>TRBV30|TRBJ1-6|15
CAWSILSSYNSPLHF
>TRBV11-1|TRBJ2-5|16
CASSLGQNVAEETQYF
>TRBV15|TRBJ1-1|15
CATSRAMTANTEAFF
>TRBV6-6|TRBJ1-2|13
CASSQDREAGYTF
>TRBV12-3/TRBV12-4|TRBJ2-7|12
CASSLRQYEQYF
>TRBV7-8|TRBJ2-3|20
CASSPGTRLAGLSSTDTQYF
>TRBV4-1|TRBJ2-5|15
CASSQVRASGVTQYF
>TRBV13|TRBJ2-7|14
CASSLGQGIYEQYF
>TRBV10-2|TRBJ2-7|14
CASSPSGTAYEQYF
>TRBV5-8|TRBJ1-5|15
CASSLAGGVGQPQHF
>TRBV9|TRBJ1-6|14
CASSRDRENSPLHF
>TRBV18|TRBJ1-2|16
CASSPTYGQANYGYTF
>TRBV10-1|TRBJ2-5|14
CASSSDRYQETQYF
>TRBV5-1|TRBJ2-3|15
CASSLWAILTDTQYF
>TRBV5-8|TRBJ2-7|16
CASSLIVWQGGNEQYF
>TRBV5-1|TRBJ1-3|16
CASSPLSPSSGNTIYF
>TRBV5-4|TRBJ2-7|14
CASSFDSGSHEQYF
>TRBV19|TRBJ1-2|14
CASSTGFALGGYTF
>TRBV18|TRBJ2-7|16
CASSPLFPASSYEQYF